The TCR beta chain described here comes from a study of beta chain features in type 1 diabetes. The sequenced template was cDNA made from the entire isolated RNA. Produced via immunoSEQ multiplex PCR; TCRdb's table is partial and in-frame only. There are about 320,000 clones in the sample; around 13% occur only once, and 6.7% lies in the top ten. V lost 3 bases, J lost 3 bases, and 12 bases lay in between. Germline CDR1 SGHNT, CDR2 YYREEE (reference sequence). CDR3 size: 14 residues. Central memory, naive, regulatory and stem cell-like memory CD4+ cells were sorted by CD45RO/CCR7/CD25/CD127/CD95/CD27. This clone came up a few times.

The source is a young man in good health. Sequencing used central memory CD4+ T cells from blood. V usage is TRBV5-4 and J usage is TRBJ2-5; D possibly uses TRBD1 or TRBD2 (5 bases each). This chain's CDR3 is CASSSHGGKETQYF. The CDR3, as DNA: TGTGCCAGCAGCTCTCATGGGGGAAAAGAGACCCAGTACTTC.